Shown below are 8 T cell receptor beta chains from a single sample sequenced in a study of OX40 agonist ivuxolimab in advanced cancers. The library came from the immunoSEQ multiplex PCR assay. Drawn from immuneACCESS, this table holds only the in-frame rearrangements with V and J called that TCRdb kept. Clones are partly lost; checked studies trace under half to an unresolved V gene and leave the rest unexplained. A total of about 19,000 clones appear in this sample, about 76% of them only once. Over 15% of the sample goes to the ten largest clones. Sequences were derived from CD4+ or CD8+ T cells sorted from blood, sampled in a trial of the OX40 agonist ivuxolimab. These receptors originate from an adult with an advanced solid tumor such as melanoma, head and neck, liver or kidney cancer.

The chain uses TRBV9 and TRBJ1-1, with no clear D. The V and J ends lost 10 bases and 5 bases respectively, with 15 bases between them. The CDR3 is 12 residues long. Germline V gene lookup returns CDR1 SGDLS and CDR2 YYNGEE. CDR3 protein: CAACLGRTEAFF. The CDR3 nucleotides read TGTGCCGCCTGCCTGGGGAGAACTGAAGCTTTCTTT.

Notes on this clone: The likely explanation is a read error, given a far larger clone one base away. Other nucleotide sequences in the sample specify the same CDR3. V and J are TRBV11-2 and TRBJ1-6, with D unclear. The CDR3 is 15 amino acids. Germline values: CDR1 SGHAT, CDR2 FQNNGV. V was pared by 5 bases and J by 10 bases, with 18 bases between. The CDR3 sequence is CASSQDSSVGSPLHF. The DNA for the CDR3 is TGTGCCAGCAGCCAAGATAGCAGTGTGGGCTCACCCCTCCACTTT.

This chain joins TRBV9 and TRBJ2-1, with a tentative D call TRBD2 (6 bases). This CDR3 contains 12 residues. Germline CDR1 is SGDLS and CDR2 is YYNGEE. Trimming removed 2 bases from V and 8 bases from J, with 8 bases in between. The CDR3 loop is CASSVRGDEQFF. CDR3 sequence (DNA): TGTGCCAGCAGCGTGCGCGGGGATGAGCAGTTCTTC.

V is TRBV9 and J is TRBJ2-5, with D tentatively TRBD1 (6 bases). The CDR3 totals 14 residues. The germline V gene has CDR1 SGDLS and CDR2 YYNGEE. Trimming stripped 0 bases from V and 2 bases from J, with 8 bases between. The CDR3 bases are TGTGCCAGCAGCGTAGCAGGGGCGCAAGAGACCCAGTACTTC. Protein sequence: CASSVAGAQETQYF.

This rearrangement joins TRBV5-1 to TRBJ2-7; D could derive from TRBD1 or TRBD2 (5 bases each). V was cut by 3 bases and J by 7 bases, with 11 bases left in between. CDR3 length: 12 residues. Germline values: CDR1 SGHRS, CDR2 YFSETQ. Written as DNA, the CDR3 is TGCGCCAGCAGCTGGGGCTCGGGGGAGCAGTACTTC. This gives the protein CASSWGSGEQYF.

The chain combines TRBV29-1 with TRBJ1-2; D call uncertain. Looked up from germline, CDR1 is SQVTM and CDR2 is ANQGSEA. The V end lost 4 bases, the J end lost 5 bases, and 8 bases lay between the germline ends. The CDR3 covers 11 residues. The CDR3 DNA reads TGCAGCGTTGCTAGAGATTATGGCTACACCTTC. Translating it yields CSVARDYGYTF.

V gene TRBV28 combines with J gene TRBJ2-7; 10 nucleotides line up with TRBD2. This CDR3 is built from 17 residues. The junction had 12 bases not matched to a gene; V was cut back by 4 bases and J by 3 bases. Germline V gene data show CDR1 as MDHEN and CDR2 as SYDVKM. The CDR3 is CASSSRTLAGRFYEQYF. The CDR3 nucleotides are TGTGCCAGCAGTTCCAGGACACTAGCGGGGAGATTCTACGAGCAGTACTTC.

The chain employs TRBV4-1 and TRBJ2-7; D is uncertain. The CDR3 loop spans 16 amino acids. Trimming pared 0 bases from V and 1 base from J, leaving 13 bases between. Per the germline V gene, CDR1 is MGHRA and CDR2 is YSYEKL. Here the CDR3 reads CASSQEITVQSYEQYF. In DNA, the CDR3 is TGCGCCAGCAGCCAAGAGATAACAGTACAATCCTACGAGCAGTACTTC.